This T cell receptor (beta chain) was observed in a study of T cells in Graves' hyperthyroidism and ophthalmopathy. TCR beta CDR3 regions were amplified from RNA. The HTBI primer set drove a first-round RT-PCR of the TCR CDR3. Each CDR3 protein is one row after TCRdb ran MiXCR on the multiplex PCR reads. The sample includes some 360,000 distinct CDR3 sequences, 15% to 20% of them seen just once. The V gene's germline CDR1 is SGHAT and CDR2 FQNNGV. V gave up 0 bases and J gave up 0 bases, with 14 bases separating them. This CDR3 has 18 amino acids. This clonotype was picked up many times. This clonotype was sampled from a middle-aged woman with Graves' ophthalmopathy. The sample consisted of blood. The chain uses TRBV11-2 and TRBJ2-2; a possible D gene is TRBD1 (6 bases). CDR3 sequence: CASSLDPRTAANTGELFF. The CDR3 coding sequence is TGTGCCAGCAGCTTAGATCCAAGGACAGCCGCGAACACCGGGGAGCTGTTTTTT.